This T cell receptor beta chain was captured in a study of tumor and adjacent non-tumor tissue in lung cancer. Study-wide background: There were around 11 adenocarcinoma, a couple of squamous cell carcinoma and 1 small cell lung cancer cases. Study-level points and caveats: Significantly higher TCR diversity was found in tumor than normal lung. In normal lung, the top 100 clones were significantly more dominant than in tumor.

Note on this clonotype: Its cognate antigen is unknown.

TCRbeta libraries were built with three rounds of nested PCR, modified from ARM-PCR. TCRdb re-analysed the multiplex PCR reads in MiXCR, keeping a single row per CDR3 protein. The table records 200,000 to 250,000 distinct CDR3 sequences, approximately 74% of them present only once. The germline V and J ends were trimmed by 4 bases and 10 bases, with 16 bases remaining between them. This CDR3 contains 12 residues. Germline CDR1 and CDR2: SQVTM and ANQGSEA. This sample's RNA came from whole unsorted tissue. Chemotherapy-naive patients with new lung cancer underwent thoracic surgery in China, August–November 2014.

Sample: lung tumor tissue. The TCR was taken from a man aged 55-75 years with non-small cell lung cancer. The chain combines TRBV29-1 with TRBJ1-1, with D uncertain. This CDR3 is CSVVAPPTRAFF. Written as DNA, the CDR3 is TGCAGCGTTGTGGCCCCCCCTACCCGAGCTTTCTTT.